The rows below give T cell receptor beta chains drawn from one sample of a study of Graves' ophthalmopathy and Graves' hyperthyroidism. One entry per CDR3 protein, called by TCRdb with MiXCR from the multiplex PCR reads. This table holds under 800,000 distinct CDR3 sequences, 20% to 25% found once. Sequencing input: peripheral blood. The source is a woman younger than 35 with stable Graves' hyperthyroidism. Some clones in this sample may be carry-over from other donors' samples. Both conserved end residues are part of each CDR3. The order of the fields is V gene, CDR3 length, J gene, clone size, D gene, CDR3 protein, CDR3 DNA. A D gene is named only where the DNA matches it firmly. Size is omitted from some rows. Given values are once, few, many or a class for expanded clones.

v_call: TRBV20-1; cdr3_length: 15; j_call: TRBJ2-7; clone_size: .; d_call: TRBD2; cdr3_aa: CSARDLLAGGYEQYF; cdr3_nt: TGCAGTGCTAGAGACCTACTAGCGGGAGGGTACGAGCAGTACTTC
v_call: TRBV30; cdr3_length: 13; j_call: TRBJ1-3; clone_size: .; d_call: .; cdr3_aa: CAWRDSARNTIYF; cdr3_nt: TGTGCCTGGAGAGACTCCGCGAGAAACACCATATATTTT
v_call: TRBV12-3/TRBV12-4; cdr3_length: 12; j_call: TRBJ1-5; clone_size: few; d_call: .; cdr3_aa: CASNLVNQPQHF; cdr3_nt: TGTGCCAGCAATTTAGTAAATCAGCCCCAGCATTTT
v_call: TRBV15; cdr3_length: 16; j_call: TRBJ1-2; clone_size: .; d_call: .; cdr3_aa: CATSRDSGGPYYGYTF; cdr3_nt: TGTGCCACCAGCAGAGATTCTGGGGGGCCCTACTATGGCTACACCTTC
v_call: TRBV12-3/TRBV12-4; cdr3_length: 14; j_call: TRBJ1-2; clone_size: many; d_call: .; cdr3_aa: CASSLLGQSYGYTF; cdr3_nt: TGTGCCAGCAGCTTACTCGGACAGAGCTATGGCTACACCTTC
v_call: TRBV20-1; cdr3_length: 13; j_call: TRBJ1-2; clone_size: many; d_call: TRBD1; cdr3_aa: CSASTGGGSGYTF; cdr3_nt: TGCAGTGCGAGTACAGGGGGCGGATCTGGCTACACCTTC
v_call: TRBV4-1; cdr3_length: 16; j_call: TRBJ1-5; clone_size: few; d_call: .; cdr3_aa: CASSQDPLQNNQPQHF; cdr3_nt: TGCGCCAGCAGCCAAGATCCCTTGCAGAACAATCAGCCCCAGCATTTT
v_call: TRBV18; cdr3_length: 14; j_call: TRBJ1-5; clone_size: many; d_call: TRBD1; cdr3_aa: CASSPGTGNGPQHF; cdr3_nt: TGTGCCAGCTCACCGGGGACAGGGAATGGGCCCCAGCATTTT
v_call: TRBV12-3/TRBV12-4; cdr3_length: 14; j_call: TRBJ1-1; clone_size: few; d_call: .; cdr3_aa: CASSNSGGNTEAFF; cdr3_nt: TGTGCCAGCAGTAACAGCGGGGGAAACACTGAAGCTTTCTTT
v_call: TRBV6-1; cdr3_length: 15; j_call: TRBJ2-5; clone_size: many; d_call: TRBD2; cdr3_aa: CATQPSGGSQETQYF; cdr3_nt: TGTGCCACCCAACCCAGCGGGGGAAGCCAAGAGACCCAGTACTTC
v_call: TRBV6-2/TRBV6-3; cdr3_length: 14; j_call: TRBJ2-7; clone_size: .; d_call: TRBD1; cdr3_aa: CASIDSWTGYEQYF; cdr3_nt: TGTGCGAGTATAGATTCCTGGACAGGTTACGAGCAGTACTTC
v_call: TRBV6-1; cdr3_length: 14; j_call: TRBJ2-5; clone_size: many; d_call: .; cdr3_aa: CASGVGAGEETQYF; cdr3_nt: TGTGCCAGCGGAGTTGGAGCAGGGGAAGAGACCCAGTACTTC
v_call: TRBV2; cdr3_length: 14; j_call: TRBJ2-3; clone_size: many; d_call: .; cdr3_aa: CASSELGSTDTQYF; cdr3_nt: TGTGCCAGCAGTGAACTGGGGAGCACAGATACGCAGTATTTT
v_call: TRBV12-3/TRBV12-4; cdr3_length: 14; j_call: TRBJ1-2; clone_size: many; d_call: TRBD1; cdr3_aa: CASSLGTGTGGYTF; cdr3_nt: TGTGCCAGCAGTTTAGGGACAGGGACAGGTGGCTACACCTTC
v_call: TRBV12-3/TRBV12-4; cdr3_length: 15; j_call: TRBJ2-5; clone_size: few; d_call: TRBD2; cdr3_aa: CASSIGLAVPETQYF; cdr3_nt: TGTGCCAGCAGCATCGGACTAGCGGTGCCGGAGACCCAGTACTTC
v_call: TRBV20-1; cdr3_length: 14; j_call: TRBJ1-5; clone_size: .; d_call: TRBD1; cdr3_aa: CSAPGQTSNQPQHF; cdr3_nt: TGCAGTGCTCCGGGACAGACTAGCAATCAGCCCCAGCATTTT
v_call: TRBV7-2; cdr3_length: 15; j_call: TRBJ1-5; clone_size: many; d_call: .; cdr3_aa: CASSQGGRGGQPQHF; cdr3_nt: TGTGCCAGCAGCCAGGGCGGCAGGGGTGGTCAGCCCCAGCATTTT
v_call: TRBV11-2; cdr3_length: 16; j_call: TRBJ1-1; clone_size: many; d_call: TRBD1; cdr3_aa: CASSLRDRGWSTEAFF; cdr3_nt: TGTGCCAGCAGCCTCCGGGACAGGGGTTGGAGCACTGAAGCTTTCTTT